A single sample is the source of the 17 T cell receptor beta chains below, sequenced in a study of immune cell composition in non-small cell lung cancer. The method was immunoSEQ multiplex PCR; TCRdb's version includes in-frame clones alone and lacks a portion of them. Found here are 1,500 or so clones, roughly two thirds of them singletons; the top ten hold roughly a quarter. The sequenced sample consisted of lung tumor tissue. The receptors here all came from a human donor with non-small cell lung cancer.

The genes are TRBV7-6 and TRBJ2-1; 8 bases fit TRBD2. The CDR3 has 14 residues. Germline V CDR1 and CDR2: SGHVS, FNYEAQ. Trimming took 5 bases from V and 8 from J; bases not matched to a gene: 8. For the CDR3, the DNA is TGTGCCAGCAGCGCCCGACTAGCGAGGCATGAGCAGTTCTTC. It translates to CASSARLARHEQFF.

The chain is built from TRBV9 and TRBJ2-6, with no clear D. Germline-derived CDR1 and CDR2 are SGDLS and YYNGEE. CDR3 length: 17 amino acids. Trimming cost V 7 bases and J 5 bases, with 22 bases left between them. The CDR3 DNA follows: TGTGCCAGCTCTTGTGTGTTCAAACAAAGTCGGGCCAACGTCCTGACTTTC. It specifies CASSCVFKQSRANVLTF.

This clone has more than one count but fewer than ten. V and J are TRBV7-2 and TRBJ2-3; 8 bases are a match to TRBD2. Germline CDR1 and CDR2: SGHTA and FQGNSA. After removal of 1 base from V and 0 bases from J, the junction contained 3 bases not matched to a gene. The length of the CDR3 is 16 residues. The CDR3 nucleotides are TGTGCCAGCAGCTTAGTGGGACTAGTTAGCACAGATACGCAGTATTTT. As protein: CASSLVGLVSTDTQYF.

V is TRBV28 and J is TRBJ2-1, with a tentative D call TRBD1 (5 bases). Trimming shortened V by 6 bases and J by 2 bases, and 11 bases separated the two germline ends. Looked up from germline, CDR1 is MDHEN and CDR2 is SYDVKM. CDR3 length: 14 amino acids. DNA for the CDR3: TGTGCCAGCAGAGAAGGGGTCCCCTACAATGAGCAGTTCTTC. Amino acid sequence: CASREGVPYNEQFF.

The chain recombines TRBV2 with TRBJ2-7; 9 bases map to TRBD2. The CDR3 loop spans 13 amino acids. Germline lookup yields CDR1 SNHLY and CDR2 FYNNEI. With V trimmed by 7 bases and J by 0 bases, 1 base remained unmatched. CDR3: CASIAGVSYEQYF. Written as DNA, the CDR3 is TGTGCCAGCATAGCGGGGGTCTCCTACGAGCAGTACTTC.

The rearrangement links TRBV10-3 to TRBJ2-5; 7 positions agree with TRBD1. Germline V gives CDR1 ENHRY, CDR2 SYGVKD. Germline trimming cut 11 bases from V and 2 bases from J; bases unmatched to any gene: 8. The CDR3 is 13 amino acids. This chain's CDR3 is CAGRAGGQETQYF. CDR3 coding DNA: TGTGCCGGGAGAGCAGGGGGTCAAGAGACCCAGTACTTC.

The V gene is TRBV7-9, the J gene TRBJ2-7, with 7 bases that match TRBD2. Looked up from germline, CDR1 is SEHNR and CDR2 is FQNEAQ (reference sequence). V gave up 5 bases and J gave up 3 bases; unmatched junction bases: 7. This CDR3 has 14 residues. The CDR3 DNA reads as TGTGCCAGCAGCCCGGACTGGGGGGGCTACGAGCAGTACTTC. Translating gives CASSPDWGGYEQYF.

The CDR3 DNA reads TGTGCCAGCAGCAACGGACAGGACACCGGGGAGCTGTTTTTT. Translation: CASSNGQDTGELFF. The chain couples TRBV5-4 to TRBJ2-2; 7 nucleotides agree with TRBD1. In germline, CDR1 is SGHNT, CDR2 YYREEE (reference sequence). This CDR3 comprises 14 residues. With 4 bases clipped from V and 3 bases from J, the junction kept 3 bases outside the gene matches.

The V call is TRBV4-2, the J call TRBJ2-7; 8 bases line up with TRBD2. Looked up from germline, CDR1 is LGHNA and CDR2 is YNFKEQ. The J segment lost 6 bases and the V segment lost 0 bases, leaving 13 bases of the junction unmatched. The CDR3 contains 17 residues. This CDR3 reads CASSQDVAGRRLAEQYF. For the CDR3, the DNA is TGTGCCAGCAGCCAAGACGTAGCGGGAAGGAGGCTGGCCGAGCAGTACTTC.

The CDR3 DNA reads as TGTGCCAGCAGCCTAAGGCCTTCCGGGGCCGGGGAGCTGTTTTTT. Amino acid sequence: CASSLRPSGAGELFF. The chain has TRBV7-3 and TRBJ2-2; a possible D gene is TRBD2 (5 bases). The CDR3 has 15 residues. Germline lookup yields CDR1 SGHTA and CDR2 FQGTGA. V was shortened by 5 bases and J by 6 bases, with 16 bases between the two germline ends.

The chain joins TRBV4-1 to TRBJ1-3; no clear D gene. V lost 1 base and J 0 bases, leaving 10 bases between the germline ends. CDR1 is MGHRA, CDR2 YSYEKL, per germline. The CDR3 spans 16 residues. The CDR3 DNA is TGCGCCAGCAGCCAAGGGGGAGTTAGCTCTGGAAACACCATATATTTT. Translating it yields CASSQGGVSSGNTIYF.

The rearrangement joins TRBV11-3 to TRBJ2-2; 8 nucleotides line up with TRBD2. This CDR3 is built from 15 residues. The germline CDR1 and CDR2 sequences are SGHNT and YENEEA. V dropped 2 bases and J dropped 4; count of bases not matched to a gene: 3. The CDR3 protein is CASSLFSGTTGELFF. CDR3 bases: TGTGCCAGCAGCTTATTTAGCGGGACCACCGGGGAGCTGTTTTTT.

The table lists this clone with a few counts. The chain is built from TRBV6-1 and TRBJ1-2, with D tentatively TRBD1 (5 bases). The CDR3 length is 12 residues. V dropped 11 bases and J dropped 3 bases, with 13 bases sitting between them. Germline V CDR1 and CDR2: MNHNS, SASEGT. The chain's CDR3 is CAGGEAHYGYTF. DNA of the CDR3: TGTGCCGGGGGGGAGGCACACTATGGCTACACCTTC.

The count of this clone is one. Other DNA sequences of this sample code for an identical CDR3. The chain has TRBV5-1 and TRBJ2-3; TRBD2 matches at 11 bases. The CDR3 length is 17 residues. Losses at the gene ends were 3 bases for V and 0 bases for J; bases not matched to a gene: 6. The germline CDR1 and CDR2 sequences are SGHRS and YFSETQ. Here the CDR3 DNA reads TGCGCCAGCAGCTGGCCTTTAGCGGGAGGGAGCACAGATACGCAGTATTTT. Translation gives CASSWPLAGGSTDTQYF.

CDR3 DNA: TGCGCCAGCAGTCGGACTAGCCCCCCAGGGGAGACCCAGTACTTC. This translates into CASSRTSPPGETQYF. This chain uses TRBV5-1 with TRBJ2-5; TRBD2 agrees at 8 bases. CDR1 is SGHRS, CDR2 YFSETQ, per germline. The CDR3 has 15 residues. The V segment lost 5 bases and the J segment 5 bases; nucleotides outside the gene matches: 11.

V and J are TRBV28 and TRBJ2-7; the match to TRBD2 covers 9 bases. Germline V gene data show CDR1 as MDHEN and CDR2 as SYDVKM. Trimming removed 6 bases from V and 0 bases from J; junction bases left unmatched: 3. The CDR3 covers 14 residues. CDR3 bases: TGTGCCAGCAGCCTAGCGGGGTTCTCCTACGAGCAGTACTTC. Translation gives CASSLAGFSYEQYF. The entire variable domain, with the rest obtained from reference TRBV28 and TRBJ2-7, is as follows: DVKVTQSSRYLVKRTGEKVFLECVQDMDHENMFWYRQDPGLGLRLIYFSYDVKMKEKGDIPEGYSVSREKKERFSLILESASTNQTSMYLCASSLAGFSYEQYFGPGTRLTVT.

The chain combines TRBV18 with TRBJ2-6; the D gene is possibly TRBD1 (5 bases). Between the trimmed V and J ends, which lost 3 bases and 4 bases, there was a span of 28 bases. This CDR3 has 21 residues. The germline V gene has CDR1 KGHSH and CDR2 LQKENI. The CDR3 reads CASSPEGQGWLGAEGANVLTF. The CDR3 DNA is TGTGCCAGCTCACCGGAAGGGCAGGGTTGGTTAGGGGCCGAAGGGGCCAACGTCCTGACTTTC. The whole variable domain, remainder taken from reference TRBV18 and TRBJ2-6, is NAGVMQNPRHLVRRRGQEARLRCSPMKGHSHVYWYRQLPEEGLKFMVYLQKENIIDESGMPKERFSAEFPKEGPSILRIQQVVRGDSAAYFCASSPEGQGWLGAEGANVLTFGAGSRLTVL.